This record covers a single TCR beta chain. CDR1 is SGHAT and CDR2 is FQNNGV in the germline V gene. CDR3 length: 16 amino acids. V was pared by 5 bases and J by 2 bases, with 12 bases of the junction left unmatched. This sample is drawn from a study of shared clonotypes between healthy human individuals. Profiling relied on immunoSEQ multiplex PCR, and the TCRdb table lists in-frame clones only, not all of them. In the table there are about 680,000 clones, 60% to 75% of which are singletons. Sequenced sample: memory CD4+ T cells sorted from blood. Subset: CD45RA-negative fraction. The TCR comes from a woman younger than 45 in good health. The chain uses TRBV11-2 and TRBJ2-7; 7 nucleotides line up with TRBD1. The CDR3 is CASSTVRTGLTYEQYF. The CDR3 region has the DNA TGTGCCAGCAGCACCGTAAGGACAGGTTTAACCTACGAGCAGTACTTC.